The sample holds many counts of the clone carrying this TCR beta chain. The sample is drawn from a study of T cells in Graves' hyperthyroidism and ophthalmopathy. Germline CDR1 is SGHTA and CDR2 is FQGNSA. CDR3 length: 15 residues. V was clipped by 3 bases and J by 4 bases, with 13 bases between them. Amplification of TCR beta CDR3 regions used RNA as the template. First-round RT-PCR with HTBI primers amplified the TCR CDR3 region. TCRdb recomputed calls from the multiplex PCR reads with MiXCR, one row per CDR3 protein. The top ten clones hold around 32% of a sample with 600,000 to 800,000 distinct CDR3 sequences, under 45% of them seen once.

This chain joins TRBV7-2 and TRBJ1-3, with D possibly being TRBD1 (5 bases). The sequence was obtained from a woman between 40 and 55 years old with Graves' hyperthyroidism. Sequenced sample: blood. CDR3 amino acids: CASSFDRGWGNTIYF. The CDR3 bases are TGTGCCAGCAGCTTCGATAGGGGATGGGGAAACACCATATATTTT.